This passage covers 6 T cell receptor beta chains from one sample sequenced in a study of shared clonotypes between healthy human individuals. Libraries were prepared by immunoSEQ multiplex PCR; TCRdb keeps only in-frame clonotypes and omits some of them. This table has hundreds of thousands of clones, around 72% appearing once. Sequencing was carried out using memory CD4+ T cells sorted from blood. Sample subset: CD45RA-negative fraction. These receptors originate from a woman aged 30 to 39 in good health.

The chain uses TRBV27 and TRBJ1-5; D is possibly TRBD1 (5 bases). CDR3 size: 13 residues. Germline-derived CDR1 and CDR2 are MNHEY and SMNVEV (reference sequence). V was shortened by 11 bases and J by 7 bases, with 18 bases between the two germline ends. In DNA form, the CDR3 reads TGTGCCGCCCGGGGGGGTTTAGGGCAGCCCCAGCATTTT. It is translated as CAARGGLGQPQHF.

This chain joins TRBV15 and TRBJ2-3; perhaps TRBD2 as D (6 bases). Germline V gene sequence: CDR1 LNHNV, CDR2 YYDKDF (reference sequence). This CDR3 has 13 residues. V lost 11 bases to trimming and J lost 0 bases, with 12 bases between them. Here the CDR3 reads CASRGSSTDTQYF. CDR3 nucleotides: TGTGCCTCCCGGGGGTCTAGCACAGATACGCAGTATTTT. Combining the CDR3 with reference TRBV15 and TRBJ2-3 gives the whole variable domain DAMVIQNPRYQVTQFGKPVTLSCSQTLNHNVMYWYQQKSSQAPKLLFHYYDKDFNNEADTPDNFQSRRPNTSFCFLDIRSPGLGDTAMYLCASRGSSTDTQYFGPGTRLTVL.

This clone was seen many times. The chain carries TRBV21-1 and TRBJ2-5; TRBD2 is the table's D call, not checked against the DNA. TRBV21-1 is flagged as a pseudogene. CDR3 length: 14 residues. In nucleotides, the CDR3 is TGTGCCAGCAGCACACTAGCTCGGCGAGAGACCCAGTACTTC. Protein sequence: CASSTLARRETQYF.

V and J are TRBV27 and TRBJ2-2; 14 nucleotides line up with TRBD2. In germline, CDR1 is MNHEY, CDR2 SMNVEV (reference sequence). Trimming at V came to 6 bases and at J to 6 bases, leaving 9 bases not matched to a gene. CDR3 length: 17 amino acids. The CDR3 nucleotides read TGTGCCAGCAGCCACCCGGGACTAGCGGGAGTCGCCGGGGAGCTGTTTTTT. Its protein product is CASSHPGLAGVAGELFF.

This chain links TRBV11-2 with TRBJ2-1; 7 bases line up with TRBD1. Germline lookup yields CDR1 SGHAT and CDR2 FQNNGV. The CDR3 runs to 13 residues. The V and J ends lost 7 bases and 6 bases, in that order; junction bases with no gene match: 6. The CDR3 nucleotides are TGTGCCAGCACCGATAGGGGGCGCAATGAGCAGTTCTTC. Translation: CASTDRGRNEQFF.

The chain has TRBV6-6 and TRBJ2-3; TRBD2 is a possible D gene (6 bases). The CDR3 is 14 residues long. With 8 bases removed from V and 5 bases from J, the gap between germline ends came to 17 bases. Germline CDR1 and CDR2: MNHNY and SVGAGI (reference sequence). The CDR3: CASSNGIGGDTQYF. CDR3 sequence (DNA): TGTGCCAGCTCCAACGGGATCGGGGGAGATACGCAGTATTTT.